Presented here are 10 T cell receptor beta chains from one specimen sequenced in a study of cytomegalovirus exposure and HLA in healthy donors. The PCR made use of 60 Vbeta and 13 Jbeta primers. Clones were sequenced by immunoSEQ multiplex PCR, and TCRdb holds only the in-frame ones, with some missing. The sample shows some 87,000 clones, 62% of them seen only once. The specimen sequenced was PBMCs. All receptors come from a woman in her 30s in good health and CMV-seropositive.

The chain joins TRBV5-1 to TRBJ1-3, with 9 bases lining up with TRBD1. Germline loops: CDR1 SGHRS, CDR2 YFSETQ. Trimming at V came to 3 bases and at J to 6 bases, leaving 10 bases not matched to a gene. The CDR3 has 16 amino acids. CDR3 nucleotide sequence: TGCGCCAGCAGCTATGAACAGGGGGCTTTTCTAAACACCATATATTTT. It translates to CASSYEQGAFLNTIYF.

The chain recombines TRBV19 with TRBJ1-2; no clear D. V was shortened by 0 bases and J by 7 bases, with 12 bases between the two germline ends. Germline loops: CDR1 LNHDA, CDR2 SQIVND (reference sequence). The CDR3 is 14 amino acids. This CDR3 is CASSIDRHSGGYTF. CDR3 DNA: TGTGCCAGTAGTATAGACCGACACAGTGGTGGCTACACCTTC.

A few counts support this clone. The V call is TRBV11-2, the J call TRBJ1-2; 7 positions match TRBD1. The germline V gene encodes CDR1 SGHAT and CDR2 FQNNGV. The CDR3 consists of 13 residues. V trimming: 4 bases; J trimming: 2 bases; junction bases outside the gene matches: 1. The CDR3 here is CASSSGQNYGYTF. The CDR3 DNA reads as TGTGCCAGCAGCTCGGGACAGAACTATGGCTACACCTTC. Looking up the rest from reference TRBV11-2 and TRBJ1-2 gives the full variable domain: EAGVAQSPRYKIIEKRQSVAFWCNPISGHATLYWYQQILGQGPKLLIQFQNNGVVDDSQLPKDRFSAERLKGVDSTLKIQPAKLEDSAVYLCASSSGQNYGYTFGSGTRLTVV.

The table lists this clone with a few counts. CDR3 coding DNA: TGTGCCAGCAGCCCAACCCCTGACTACTCATACAATGAGCAGTTCTTC. This codes for CASSPTPDYSYNEQFF. The genes are TRBV11-2 and TRBJ2-1; D might be TRBD2 (5 bases). CDR3 length equals 16 residues. Germline values: CDR1 SGHAT, CDR2 FQNNGV. V was trimmed by 5 bases and J by 4 bases, leaving 18 bases between them.

This chain joins TRBV11-2 and TRBJ2-2; D is unresolved. The CDR3 runs 14 residues. The V gene lost 1 base and the J gene lost 3 bases, with 6 bases spanning the gap. Per the germline V gene, CDR1 is SGHAT and CDR2 is FQNNGV. Here the CDR3 DNA reads TGTGCCAGCAGCTTAGTCATAGACACCGGGGAGCTGTTTTTT. This gives the protein CASSLVIDTGELFF.

This chain uses TRBV6-5 with TRBJ2-1; TRBD1 matches 7 bases. The CDR3 consists of 15 residues. The trim removed 5 bases at V and 5 bases at J, leaving 9 bases unmatched. The germline V gene has CDR1 MNHEY and CDR2 SVGAGI. The CDR3 here is CASSPDRVKNNEQFF. In DNA form, the CDR3 reads TGTGCCAGCAGTCCTGACAGGGTAAAAAACAATGAGCAGTTCTTC.

This chain uses TRBV14 with TRBJ2-2; no firm D call. Trimming pared 1 base from V and 4 bases from J, leaving 4 bases between. CDR3 length equals 13 residues. Per germline, CDR1 SGHDN and CDR2 FVKESK. The CDR3, as DNA: TGTGCCAGCAGCCAAGTTCTCACCGGGGAGCTGTTTTTT. Translated, it gives CASSQVLTGELFF.

V and J are TRBV9 and TRBJ1-6, with a tentative D call TRBD1 (5 bases). CDR1 is SGDLS and CDR2 is YYNGEE in the germline V gene. The CDR3 has 15 amino acids. V lost 5 bases and J lost 7, with 16 bases in between. The CDR3 region has the DNA TGTGCCAGCAGTGAAGTGACAGAACAGAATTCACCCCTCCACTTT. Its translation: CASSEVTEQNSPLHF.

This chain links TRBV6-5 with TRBJ2-1, with 9 bases matching TRBD1. V dropped 6 bases and J dropped 4; count of bases not matched to a gene: 1. The length of the CDR3 is 13 residues. Germline V gene lookup returns CDR1 MNHEY and CDR2 SVGAGI. The CDR3 loop is CASRGTGYNEQFF. The CDR3 region has the DNA TGTGCCAGCAGAGGGACAGGGTACAATGAGCAGTTCTTC.

This clone was recorded a few times. The chain recombines TRBV5-6 with TRBJ1-2; TRBD1 matches 7 bases. Germline assignment: CDR1 SGHDT and CDR2 YYEEEE. V was pared by 6 bases and J by 8 bases, with 7 bases of the junction left unmatched. The CDR3 length is 12 residues. The DNA for the CDR3 is TGTGCCAGCAACCGACAGGGTGGAGGCTACACCTTC. This codes for CASNRQGGGYTF.